This T cell receptor (beta chain) was identified in a study of molecular identifiers for immune sequencing clone quantification. Study-level findings and limits: Spiked-in Jurkat TCR RNA corresponding to one cell was reported as detectable against 1 million or so naive cells.

Each CDR3 protein is one row after TCRdb ran MiXCR on the PCR reads. The sample includes 65,000 to 70,000 distinct CDR3 sequences, less than 20% seen only once; the top ten take approximately 1.5%. This clonotype occurred many times. Antigen: not known. Naive CD8 T cells were sorted as CD8+CD4-CCR7+CD45RA+. The CDR3 is 18 residues long. From germline, CDR1 is MGHRA and CDR2 YSYEKL. The V gene end was trimmed by 5 bases and the J gene end by 3 bases; junction bases not matched to a gene: 17. This sequence was found in a human donor in good health. Some libraries in this study had Jurkat cell RNA spiked in. This chain links TRBV4-1 with TRBJ2-7, with TRBD2 identical over 9 bases. Sequenced input: naive CD8+ T cells from blood, with Jurkat cell RNA spiked in. The subset is: FACS-sorted CD8+CD4-CCR7+CD45RA+ naive T cells. CDR3 sequence: CASSEAGASGIRGYEQYF. CDR3 coding DNA: TGCGCCAGCAGCGAAGCAGGTGCTAGCGGGATCCGGGGCTACGAGCAGTACTTC.